Listed here are 30 T cell receptor beta chains from one sample, sequenced in a study of cytomegalovirus exposure and HLA in healthy donors. The primer mix had 60 Vbeta and 13 Jbeta primers. This table comes from immunoSEQ multiplex PCR, and its TCRdb copy is limited to in-frame clones, with some not included. The sample includes about 200,000 clones, about four fifths of them seen just once. The material sequenced was PBMCs. Receptors were obtained from a boy between 2 and 10 years old in good health and CMV-seronegative.

The gene calls are TRBV6-1 and TRBJ2-5, with 10 bases fitting TRBD1. In germline, CDR1 is MNHNS, CDR2 SASEGT. The CDR3 sequence is 17 residues long. The trim removed 4 bases at V and 5 bases at J, leaving 13 bases unmatched. CDR3 residues: CASSATPGTGAVETQYF. The CDR3 bases are TGTGCCAGCAGTGCCACCCCCGGGACAGGGGCGGTTGAGACCCAGTACTTC.

The chain employs TRBV19 and TRBJ1-4; D remains ambiguous. This CDR3 is built from 14 residues. V was cut by 5 bases and J by 5 bases, with 12 bases left in between. Germline assignment: CDR1 LNHDA and CDR2 SQIVND (reference sequence). The CDR3, as DNA: TGTGCCAGTAGTGTACGAGGTGGGAATGAAAAACTGTTTTTT. As protein: CASSVRGGNEKLFF.

This clone was seen just once. The junction differs from germline at one of its ends, possibly a read error. J is TRBJ2-5 and V is TRBV7-2, with 7 positions matching TRBD1. There are 15 residues in the CDR3. Germline values: CDR1 SGHTA, CDR2 FQGNSA. Here the CDR3 reads CATSSGTVAQETQYF. In nucleotides, the CDR3 is TGTGCCACCAGCTCCGGGACAGTTGCCCAAGAGACCCAGTACTTC.

This clone has only a few counts. This chain connects TRBV2 to TRBJ2-5, with 7 bases lining up with TRBD2. The germline CDR1 and CDR2 sequences are SNHLY and FYNNEI. The CDR3 loop spans 15 amino acids. V lost 5 bases to trimming and J lost 5 bases; unmatched junction nucleotides: 11. The CDR3 region has the DNA TGTGCCAGCAGTCCACCGACTAGCCCACAGGAGACCCAGTACTTC. It translates to CASSPPTSPQETQYF. The entire variable domain, with the rest obtained from reference TRBV2 and TRBJ2-5, is as follows: EPEVTQTPSHQVTQMGQEVILRCVPISNHLYFYWYRQILGQKVEFLVSFYNNEISEKSEIFDDQFSVERPDGSNFTLKIRSTKLEDSAMYFCASSPPTSPQETQYFGPGTRLLVL.

V and J are TRBV18 and TRBJ2-7; 7 bases fit TRBD1. With V trimmed by 3 bases and J by 4 bases, 6 bases remained unmatched. Germline-derived CDR1 and CDR2 are KGHSH and LQKENI. The CDR3 runs 14 residues. The CDR3 DNA reads TGTGCCAGCTCACCCAGACAGGGTTGGTACGAGCAGTACTTC. This sequence encodes CASSPRQGWYEQYF.

This clone appeared once. The chain uses TRBV18 and TRBJ1-2; D is unclear. Germline assignment: CDR1 KGHSH and CDR2 LQKENI. Deletions cut 4 bases from V and 6 bases from J, with 18 bases between. This CDR3 spans 15 amino acids. The CDR3, as DNA: TGTGCCAGCTCACGAACTCCCCCTCGGTCGGATGGCTACACCTTC. It translates to CASSRTPPRSDGYTF. Full variable domain (remainder filled in from reference TRBV18 and TRBJ1-2): NAGVMQNPRHLVRRRGQEARLRCSPMKGHSHVYWYRQLPEEGLKFMVYLQKENIIDESGMPKERFSAEFPKEGPSILRIQQVVRGDSAAYFCASSRTPPRSDGYTFGSGTRLTVV.

The gene calls are TRBV23-1 and TRBJ2-7; weak D call: TRBD1 (6 bases). TRBV23-1 is placed among ORFs of uncertain function. Trimming left V 3 bases short and J 5 bases short, with 14 bases between. This CDR3 region has 14 residues. The CDR3 sequence: CASSQSAGVDEQYF. Here the CDR3 DNA reads TGCGCCAGCAGTCAGTCAGCAGGGGTCGACGAGCAGTACTTC.

A few counts support this clone. The V call is TRBV9, the J call TRBJ2-5, with D possibly matching TRBD1 (6 bases). In germline, CDR1 is SGDLS, CDR2 YYNGEE. Trimming cost V 4 bases and J 4 bases, with 17 bases left between them. There are 15 residues in the CDR3. CDR3 loop: CASSPGTQGSETQYF. As DNA, the CDR3 is TGTGCCAGCAGCCCCGGGACCCAGGGGTCAGAGACCCAGTACTTC.

DNA for the CDR3: TGCGCCAGCAGCCAAGATTCGGCCAGGGGGCATGGCTACACCTTC. Translated, it gives CASSQDSARGHGYTF. The chain carries TRBV4-3 and TRBJ1-2, with 8 positions matching TRBD1. The CDR3 contains 15 residues. J gave up 6 bases and V 0 bases, and 6 bases lay outside the gene matches. CDR1 and CDR2 from the germline V gene are LGHNA and YSLEER.

This chain links TRBV5-1 with TRBJ1-1; a weak D match, TRBD1 (6 bases). CDR1 is SGHRS, CDR2 YFSETQ, per germline. V shed 0 bases and J shed 3 bases, with 9 bases lying between them. The CDR3 consists of 14 residues. The CDR3 spells CASSLAAGDTEAFF. The CDR3 nucleotides read TGCGCCAGCAGCTTGGCCGCAGGGGACACTGAAGCTTTCTTT. Looking up the rest from reference TRBV5-1 and TRBJ1-1 gives the full variable domain: KAGVTQTPRYLIKTRGQQVTLSCSPISGHRSVSWYQQTPGQGLQFLFEYFSETQRNKGNFPGRFSGRQFSNSRSEMNVSTLELGDSALYLCASSLAAGDTEAFFGQGTRLTVV.

The chain couples TRBV18 to TRBJ2-5; no clear D. The CDR3 is made up of 14 amino acids. Between the trimmed V and J ends, which lost 6 bases and 4 bases, there was a span of 15 bases. Looked up from germline, CDR1 is KGHSH and CDR2 is LQKENI. The CDR3 DNA reads as TGTGCCAGCTCCCCCCTCAGATCGGGAGAGACCCAGTACTTC. It yields the protein CASSPLRSGETQYF.

The rearrangement links TRBV5-1 to TRBJ2-3; 7 bases agree with TRBD2. Trimming cost V 0 bases and J 4 bases; bases outside gene matches: 11. The length of the CDR3 is 17 residues. CDR1 SGHRS and CDR2 YFSETQ come from the germline V gene. The CDR3 region is CASSLERDARTPDTQYF. Here the CDR3 DNA reads TGCGCCAGCAGCTTGGAGCGGGACGCAAGGACCCCAGATACGCAGTATTTT.

CDR3 DNA: TGTGCCAGTACCTCAAGGGGGCCCATAGGGGAGCTGTTTTTT. It encodes CASTSRGPIGELFF. V usage is TRBV19 and J usage is TRBJ2-2; the match to TRBD1 covers 7 bases. The CDR3 contains 14 residues. CDR1 is LNHDA and CDR2 is SQIVND in the germline V gene (reference sequence). After removal of 7 bases from V and 8 bases from J, the junction contained 10 bases not matched to a gene.

The gene calls are TRBV6-5 and TRBJ1-2; tentatively, D is TRBD1 (6 bases). The CDR3 has 14 residues. Trimming cost V 0 bases and J 6 bases, with 11 bases left between them. Germline V gene data show CDR1 as MNHEY and CDR2 as SVGAGI. The CDR3 coding sequence is TGTGCCAGCAGTTACTCTAACAGGGCCCATGGCTACACCTTC. Translated, it gives CASSYSNRAHGYTF.

V and J are TRBV6-1 and TRBJ2-5, with TRBD1 identical over 8 bases. The length of the CDR3 is 14 residues. Trimming removed 6 bases from V and 11 bases from J; junction bases left unmatched: 14. The V gene's germline CDR1 is MNHNS and CDR2 SASEGT. The CDR3 DNA reads as TGTGCCAGCAGCATGGACAGGGTATCAGTTAGGCAGTACTTC. This sequence encodes CASSMDRVSVRQYF.

This chain joins TRBV5-1 and TRBJ2-5; 16 bases match TRBD2. The trim removed 4 bases at V and 5 bases at J, leaving 8 bases unmatched. The germline V gene encodes CDR1 SGHRS and CDR2 YFSETQ. The CDR3 is 17 amino acids. In DNA form, the CDR3 reads TGCGCCAGCAGCCCCGGGACTAGCGGGGGGGCCCGGGAGACCCAGTACTTC. Its translation: CASSPGTSGGARETQYF.

The gene calls are TRBV5-1 and TRBJ2-5, with 8 bases identical to TRBD1. Unmatched junction bases numbered 1, after V lost 1 base and J lost 2 bases. There are 14 residues in the CDR3. Germline V gives CDR1 SGHRS, CDR2 YFSETQ. CDR3 sequence reads: CASSLRDRQETQYF. The CDR3 DNA reads as TGCGCCAGCAGCTTGAGGGACAGGCAAGAGACCCAGTACTTC.

The chain uses TRBV5-5 and TRBJ1-6; no reliable D call. Looked up from germline, CDR1 is SGHKS and CDR2 is YYEKEE (reference sequence). CDR3 length: 13 residues. V gave up 2 bases and J gave up 7 bases, with 7 bases separating them. The CDR3 bases are TGTGCCAGCAGCTTATTTGAGAATTCACCCCTCCACTTT. Its translation: CASSLFENSPLHF. Looking up the rest from reference TRBV5-5 and TRBJ1-6 gives the full variable domain: DAGVTQSPTHLIKTRGQQVTLRCSPISGHKSVSWYQQVLGQGPQFIFQYYEKEERGRGNFPDRFSARQFPNYSSELNVNALLLGDSALYLCASSLFENSPLHFGNGTRLTVT.

This sequence joins TRBV18 and TRBJ1-2; no definite D call. Germline V CDR1 and CDR2: KGHSH, LQKENI. The ends were cut back, 3 bases at V and 4 bases at J, with 21 bases in the middle. The CDR3 is made up of 17 amino acids. For the CDR3, the DNA is TGTGCCAGCTCACCGGACTGGGCAGCCCGCGTAGGCTATGGCTACACCTTC. This encodes CASSPDWAARVGYGYTF.

This clone was detected a few times. The V gene is TRBV5-1, the J gene TRBJ2-7; possible D gene TRBD1, 5 bases. This CDR3 has 15 residues. Trimming shortened V by 4 bases and J by 5 bases, and 19 bases separated the two germline ends. Germline V gene sequence: CDR1 SGHRS, CDR2 YFSETQ. The CDR3 spells CASSPLSRVDDEQYF. CDR3 coding DNA: TGCGCCAGCAGCCCGCTTTCCAGGGTGGATGACGAGCAGTACTTC.

Comment on this clone: A read error may produce the germline difference seen at one junction end. The gene calls are TRBV7-9 and TRBJ1-2; D remains unclear. Germline V lookup: CDR1 SEHNR, CDR2 FQNEAQ (reference sequence). CDR3 size: 17 residues. This chain's CDR3 is CSSSLGRLRNPNYGYTF. In DNA form, the CDR3 reads TGTTCCAGCAGCTTAGGGCGGTTGAGGAACCCTAACTATGGCTACACCTTC.

The V and J genes are TRBV29-1 and TRBJ2-1; 8 nucleotides match TRBD2. The V segment lost 5 bases and the J segment 4 bases; nucleotides outside the gene matches: 10. Germline V gene lookup returns CDR1 SQVTM and CDR2 ANQGSEA. The CDR3 covers 15 residues. The CDR3: CSVTIAGGAYNEQFF. The DNA of the CDR3 is TGCAGCGTTACTATCGCGGGGGGAGCATACAATGAGCAGTTCTTC.

V is TRBV21-1 and J is TRBJ2-5; the table names TRBD1, a call not compared with the DNA. TRBV21-1 counts as a pseudogene. CDR3 length equals 21 residues. The CDR3 DNA is TGTGCCAGCAGCTCATCGACAGGGGTTCCCGACGGCTCGGGGGGAAAAGAGACCCAGTACTTC. This gives the protein CASSSSTGVPDGSGGKETQYF.

The chain combines TRBV30 with TRBJ1-1, with D possibly being TRBD1 (6 bases). The germline CDR1 and CDR2 sequences are GTSNPN and SVGIG (reference sequence). The CDR3 has 13 amino acids. Between the trimmed V and J ends, which lost 4 bases and 5 bases, there was a span of 14 bases. The CDR3 DNA follows: TGTGCCTGGACTGTGGGAACAGGGACTGAAGCTTTCTTT. This encodes CAWTVGTGTEAFF.

This clone appeared a single time. This CDR3 is CASSLQTSGGIGETQYF. CDR3 nucleotides: TGTGCCAGCTCACTACAGACTAGCGGGGGGATCGGAGAGACCCAGTACTTC. V is TRBV18 and J is TRBJ2-5, with 13 positions matching TRBD2. The CDR3 covers 17 residues. V lost 4 bases, J lost 4 bases, and 9 bases stayed unmatched. Germline V gene data show CDR1 as KGHSH and CDR2 as LQKENI.

This clone occurred once. This chain uses TRBV2 with TRBJ2-5; 7 positions agree with TRBD2. V was pared by 6 bases and J by 5 bases, with 12 bases of the junction left unmatched. Germline loops: CDR1 SNHLY, CDR2 FYNNEI. The CDR3 totals 15 residues. CDR3 DNA sequence: TGTGCCAGCAGAGTTACTAGCGTGGTCGGGGAGACCCAGTACTTC. This gives the protein CASRVTSVVGETQYF.

This clone was seen more than once but under ten times. The gene calls are TRBV9 and TRBJ2-1; TRBD1 is a possible D gene (5 bases). CDR1 and CDR2 (germline): SGDLS, YYNGEE. The V and J ends lost 4 bases and 0 bases respectively, with 14 bases between them. The CDR3 sequence is 16 residues long. The CDR3 loop reads CASSPKGLSSYNEQFF. The DNA for the CDR3 is TGTGCCAGCAGCCCGAAGGGGTTAAGCTCCTACAATGAGCAGTTCTTC.

The chain uses TRBV6-1 and TRBJ2-3; 9 nucleotides match TRBD2. Trimming at V came to 2 bases and at J to 11 bases, leaving 5 bases not matched to a gene. The CDR3 sequence is 13 residues long. Germline V gene data show CDR1 as MNHNS and CDR2 as SASEGT. As DNA, the CDR3 is TGTGCCAGCAGTGAATCTGGGACTAGCATGCAGTATTTT. Translated, it gives CASSESGTSMQYF.

This rearrangement joins TRBV11-2 to TRBJ1-3; D is undetermined. The CDR3 spans 15 residues. Germline values: CDR1 SGHAT, CDR2 FQNNGV. Trimming cost V 0 bases and J 0 bases, with 6 bases left between them. CDR3 bases: TGTGCCAGCAGCTTAGATCGAGGCTCTGGAAACACCATATATTTT. Residues: CASSLDRGSGNTIYF.

The chain couples TRBV4-3 to TRBJ1-4, with 9 nucleotides matching TRBD1. Germline loops: CDR1 LGHNA, CDR2 YSLEER. The trim removed 0 bases at V and 5 bases at J, leaving 4 bases unmatched. This CDR3 has 16 residues. This CDR3 reads CASSQDPGQGNEKLFF. The CDR3 DNA reads as TGCGCCAGCAGCCAAGATCCCGGACAGGGGAATGAAAAACTGTTTTTT.